This TCR beta chain was sequenced for a study of patients and donors after allogeneic stem cell transplantation. TCRdb analysed the RT-PCR reads with MiXCR anew, one entry per CDR3 protein. The sample holds tens of thousands of distinct CDR3 sequences, roughly 14% seen once. After removal of 1 base from V and 0 bases from J, the junction contained 6 bases not matched to a gene. Germline V CDR1 and CDR2: DFQATT, SNEGSKA (reference sequence). There are 18 residues in the CDR3. The source is a human donor who was either an allogeneic HSCT recipient or a stem cell or donor lymphocyte infusion donor (not recorded which). It is not recorded whose cells these are; they may come from a transplant donor. The J gene is TRBJ2-1, the V gene TRBV20-1; 13 bases line up with TRBD2. Material: blood, either unsorted or a sorted T cell fraction (not recorded which). As DNA, the CDR3 is TGCAGTGCTAGAGGGGGGACTAGCGGGAACAGCTCCTACAATGAGCAGTTCTTC. This codes for CSARGGTSGNSSYNEQFF.